This T cell receptor (beta chain) was profiled in a study of healthy donors' naive CD4 and CD8 T cells. Germline lookup yields CDR1 MNHEY and CDR2 SVGEGT. Trimming removed 5 bases at V and 4 bases at J, with 9 bases between. The CDR3 loop spans 12 amino acids. A linear amplification protocol produced the TCR libraries from around 500 ng of total RNA. TCRdb processed the reads anew with MiXCR; each CDR3 protein has one entry. The data show roughly 200,000 distinct CDR3 sequences, 65% to 75% seen once. The source of this sequence is a pool of human donors in good health; the sample pools cells from several healthy donors. The chain employs TRBV6-2 or TRBV6-3 and TRBJ2-7; D uncertain. Source material: naive CD4+ and CD8+ T cells sorted from blood, pooled from several donors. The CDR3 protein is CASSLDGYEQYV. DNA of the CDR3: TGTGCCAGCAGTCTCGACGGGTACGAGCAGTACGTC.